This TCR beta chain was captured by sequencing in a study of monozygotic twins with inflammatory bowel disease. Whole-study findings and limits: Twins with IBD had fewer clonotypes in common with others than healthy twins, particularly during disease activity.

Both the TCRalpha cDNA and the TCRbeta cDNA were taken through two nested PCRs, lasting about 15 and 9 cycles. TCRdb re-analyzed the 5' RACE reads; it lists each CDR3 protein once, without DNA. The sample totals around 370,000 distinct CDR3 sequences. CDR3 size: 13 residues. Looked up from germline, CDR1 is SNHLY and CDR2 is FYNNEI. Turning to this clonotype: Its specificity is not known.

This TCR derives from a human donor with ulcerative colitis or Crohn's disease, or a healthy co-twin of an affected twin (not recorded which). The V and J genes are TRBV2 and TRBJ2-2. What was sequenced was blood. The CDR3 sequence is CASSDGNTGELFF.